The rows below give T cell receptor beta chains drawn from one sample of a study of regulatory T cells in long-lasting Graves disease. TCRdb re-called the multiplex PCR reads through MiXCR, storing one row per CDR3 protein. This sample yields about 430,000 distinct CDR3 sequences, of which approximately 15% are seen a single time; about 8.2% belongs to the top ten. The sample was also reused in another study, on T cells in Graves' hyperthyroidism and ophthalmopathy.

The material sequenced was peripheral blood mononuclear cells (PBMCs), taken at new diagnosis, from a patient treated with antithyroid drugs. The origin of the receptors is a woman aged 40-49 years with Graves disease. Both conserved end residues are part of each CDR3. Each record gives: CDR3 DNA, CDR3 protein, V gene, J gene, clone size, D gene. The D gene is left open where the match is weak. A row's size may be missing; if present it is once, few, many or a size class.

cdr3_nt: TGTGCCAGCACCGACGGGGGAGGGCCGTCCTACAATGAGCAGTTCTTC; cdr3_aa: CASTDGGGPSYNEQFF; v_call: TRBV6-2/TRBV6-3; j_call: TRBJ2-1; clone_size: NA; d_call: TRBD2
cdr3_nt: TGTGCCAGCAGGACCAGTCCGGGACCAAACTATGGCTACACCTTC; cdr3_aa: CASRTSPGPNYGYTF; v_call: TRBV6-1; j_call: TRBJ1-2; clone_size: many; d_call: NA
cdr3_nt: TGTGCCAGCACCTTAGGCCGGGGTATGGCCGTCGGTTCACCCCTCCACTTT; cdr3_aa: CASTLGRGMAVGSPLHF; v_call: TRBV2; j_call: TRBJ1-6; clone_size: NA; d_call: NA
cdr3_nt: TGTGCCAGCAGCGTTGGACTAGCGGGAACCAAAAACATTCAGTACTTC; cdr3_aa: CASSVGLAGTKNIQYF; v_call: TRBV9; j_call: TRBJ2-4; clone_size: few; d_call: TRBD2
cdr3_nt: TGCGCCAGCAGAACGACCGGGGAGCAGTACTTC; cdr3_aa: CASRTTGEQYF; v_call: TRBV5-1; j_call: TRBJ2-7; clone_size: many; d_call: NA
cdr3_nt: TGTGCCTGGAGCGTAATTGGGTTGGAGCAGTACTTC; cdr3_aa: CAWSVIGLEQYF; v_call: TRBV30; j_call: TRBJ2-7; clone_size: many; d_call: NA
cdr3_nt: TGTGCCACCATCAGAGGGCTAGCGGGAGTCGACGAGCAGTACTTC; cdr3_aa: CATIRGLAGVDEQYF; v_call: TRBV7-2; j_call: TRBJ2-7; clone_size: many; d_call: TRBD2
cdr3_nt: TGCGCCAGCAGTGGGTCCACTAGCGGTTTCGTGGGGGAGCTGTTTTTT; cdr3_aa: CASSGSTSGFVGELFF; v_call: TRBV10-1; j_call: TRBJ2-2; clone_size: NA; d_call: TRBD2
cdr3_nt: TGTGCCTGGAGTGTACGATCTGGTGGCGGCGAAGCTTTCTTT; cdr3_aa: CAWSVRSGGGEAFF; v_call: TRBV30; j_call: TRBJ1-1; clone_size: NA; d_call: NA
cdr3_nt: TGTGCCAGCAGCTTTACTGTGGGCGGGAAGTCGGAGACCCAGTACTTC; cdr3_aa: CASSFTVGGKSETQYF; v_call: TRBV7-2; j_call: TRBJ2-5; clone_size: many; d_call: NA
cdr3_nt: TGTGCCAGTAGTACTGGACAGTCCTCCTGGGAGACCCAGTACTTC; cdr3_aa: CASSTGQSSWETQYF; v_call: TRBV19; j_call: TRBJ2-5; clone_size: many; d_call: NA
cdr3_nt: TGTGCCAGCAGCCCGGGACACACCACTGAAGCTTTCTTT; cdr3_aa: CASSPGHTTEAFF; v_call: TRBV9; j_call: TRBJ1-1; clone_size: few; d_call: NA
cdr3_nt: TGCGCCAGCAGGGGGTTCGGGACAAGCAACACTGAAGCTTTCTTT; cdr3_aa: CASRGFGTSNTEAFF; v_call: TRBV4-1; j_call: TRBJ1-1; clone_size: NA; d_call: NA
cdr3_nt: TGTGCCACCAGCAGAGTGGCGGTGGGCACTGAAGCTTTCTTT; cdr3_aa: CATSRVAVGTEAFF; v_call: TRBV15; j_call: TRBJ1-1; clone_size: few; d_call: NA
cdr3_nt: TGTGCCAGCAGTTCCGACAGGGACAGGGGGGTCGAGACCCAGTACTTC; cdr3_aa: CASSSDRDRGVETQYF; v_call: TRBV12-3/TRBV12-4; j_call: TRBJ2-5; clone_size: many; d_call: TRBD1
cdr3_nt: TGCAGTGCTAGAGGTTACTACGAGCAGTACTTC; cdr3_aa: CSARGYYEQYF; v_call: TRBV20-1; j_call: TRBJ2-7; clone_size: NA; d_call: NA
cdr3_nt: TGTGCCAGCAGCCCCCATTACCGAGGCGTAGCTAATGAAAAACTGTTTTTT; cdr3_aa: CASSPHYRGVANEKLFF; v_call: TRBV7-2; j_call: TRBJ1-4; clone_size: many; d_call: NA
cdr3_nt: TGTGCCAGCGGTACCCGGACAGGGGGTAAAGTGTTGGGGACAACTAATGAAAAACTGTTTTTT; cdr3_aa: CASGTRTGGKVLGTTNEKLFF; v_call: TRBV28; j_call: TRBJ1-4; clone_size: NA; d_call: TRBD1
cdr3_nt: TGTGCCAGCAGCGAAACTAGCGATGAGCAGTTCTTC; cdr3_aa: CASSETSDEQFF; v_call: TRBV9; j_call: TRBJ2-1; clone_size: few; d_call: TRBD2
cdr3_nt: TGCAGTGCTAGATCCCCTCCCGGGACAGGAAACACCATATATTTT; cdr3_aa: CSARSPPGTGNTIYF; v_call: TRBV20-1; j_call: TRBJ1-3; clone_size: many; d_call: NA
cdr3_nt: TGCAGTGCCAAGGACACCTCCTACGAGCAGTACTTC; cdr3_aa: CSAKDTSYEQYF; v_call: TRBV20-1; j_call: TRBJ2-7; clone_size: few; d_call: NA
cdr3_nt: TGTGCCAGCAGCTCTCATTTTCTCCGGGACTATCCCGTAGAGCAGTACTTC; cdr3_aa: CASSSHFLRDYPVEQYF; v_call: TRBV5-5; j_call: TRBJ2-7; clone_size: many; d_call: TRBD2
cdr3_nt: TGTGCCAGGAAGACGGGAGGTAGGTACAATGAGCAGTTCTTC; cdr3_aa: CARKTGGRYNEQFF; v_call: TRBV11-2; j_call: TRBJ2-1; clone_size: many; d_call: TRBD2
cdr3_nt: TGTGCCAGCACAACCGGGGACAGGGGCTATCAGCCCCAGCATTTT; cdr3_aa: CASTTGDRGYQPQHF; v_call: TRBV6-2/TRBV6-3; j_call: TRBJ1-5; clone_size: once; d_call: TRBD1
cdr3_nt: TGTGCCAGCAGCAGAACTCATAGCACAGATACGCAGTATTTT; cdr3_aa: CASSRTHSTDTQYF; v_call: TRBV7-3; j_call: TRBJ2-3; clone_size: many; d_call: NA
cdr3_nt: TGTGCCAGCAGCCCAGCCGGGGGGGCGTCGTATTCACCCCTCCACTTT; cdr3_aa: CASSPAGGASYSPLHF; v_call: TRBV7-2; j_call: TRBJ1-6; clone_size: few; d_call: NA
cdr3_nt: TGTGCCAGCAGTTTGGTAGGGGGTAATTCACCCCTCCACTTT; cdr3_aa: CASSLVGGNSPLHF; v_call: TRBV12-3/TRBV12-4; j_call: TRBJ1-6; clone_size: many; d_call: NA
cdr3_nt: TGCAGTGCTAGGGGGTCCGGACAGGGTGAAGCTTTCTTT; cdr3_aa: CSARGSGQGEAFF; v_call: TRBV20-1; j_call: TRBJ1-1; clone_size: many; d_call: TRBD1
cdr3_nt: TGTGCCAGCAGCTTAGACGTACCGAACACTGAAGCTTTCTTT; cdr3_aa: CASSLDVPNTEAFF; v_call: TRBV7-2; j_call: TRBJ1-1; clone_size: NA; d_call: NA
cdr3_nt: TGTGCCAGCAGTACACCGGGGGGGGCAGGTGCCGAAGCTTTCTTT; cdr3_aa: CASSTPGGAGAEAFF; v_call: TRBV28; j_call: TRBJ1-1; clone_size: few; d_call: NA
cdr3_nt: TGTGCCAGCAGTCCCTGGACAGGGATCTATGGCTACACCTTC; cdr3_aa: CASSPWTGIYGYTF; v_call: TRBV12-3/TRBV12-4; j_call: TRBJ1-2; clone_size: many; d_call: TRBD1
cdr3_nt: TGTGCCAGCAGGGCCGTGGGTGAGCAGTTCTTC; cdr3_aa: CASRAVGEQFF; v_call: TRBV2; j_call: TRBJ2-1; clone_size: many; d_call: NA
cdr3_nt: TGTGCCAGCAGCGCCAGTACGGGTCAGGATAACGAGCAGTACTTC; cdr3_aa: CASSASTGQDNEQYF; v_call: TRBV9; j_call: TRBJ2-7; clone_size: many; d_call: NA
cdr3_nt: TGTGCCAGCCCGTGGGGGCGGGGCACAGATACGCAGTATTTT; cdr3_aa: CASPWGRGTDTQYF; v_call: TRBV6-1; j_call: TRBJ2-3; clone_size: few; d_call: NA
cdr3_nt: TGTGCCAGCAGCTTGGGGACAGGGTCTGCGAATGAGCAGTTCTTC; cdr3_aa: CASSLGTGSANEQFF; v_call: TRBV5-5; j_call: TRBJ2-1; clone_size: NA; d_call: TRBD1
cdr3_nt: TGTGCCAGCAGCGTAGGGTCGACGGGGAATGAGCAGTTCTTC; cdr3_aa: CASSVGSTGNEQFF; v_call: TRBV9; j_call: TRBJ2-1; clone_size: NA; d_call: NA
cdr3_nt: TGTGCCAGCAGTTTGCCGGGACAGCTATATGGCTACACCTTC; cdr3_aa: CASSLPGQLYGYTF; v_call: TRBV12-3/TRBV12-4; j_call: TRBJ1-2; clone_size: once; d_call: TRBD1
cdr3_nt: TGTGCCAGCAGCGAGGGGGCGAGGGGGCCTCCAGGGGCCAACGTCCTGACTTTC; cdr3_aa: CASSEGARGPPGANVLTF; v_call: TRBV9; j_call: TRBJ2-6; clone_size: many; d_call: TRBD1
cdr3_nt: TGCAGCGTTGAAGGCGTGGGGCGTTACAATGAGCAGTTCTTC; cdr3_aa: CSVEGVGRYNEQFF; v_call: TRBV29-1; j_call: TRBJ2-1; clone_size: many; d_call: NA
cdr3_nt: TGTGCCAGCAGCGATAGCGTCATCTCCTACGAGCAGTACTTC; cdr3_aa: CASSDSVISYEQYF; v_call: TRBV11-2; j_call: TRBJ2-7; clone_size: many; d_call: NA